These 7 T cell receptor beta chains share one sample of origin, sequenced in a study of cytomegalovirus exposure and HLA in healthy donors. This PCR relied on a set of 60 Vbeta primers and 13 Jbeta primers. Clones were read by immunoSEQ multiplex PCR, and TCRdb kept only the in-frame ones, dropping some. The sample shows over 100,000 clones, around two thirds of them seen only once. Sequenced input: PBMCs. Receptor source: a human donor in good health.

V usage is TRBV9 and J usage is TRBJ2-7, with 9 bases matching TRBD1. The CDR3 is 15 amino acids. Trimming removed 3 bases from V and 3 bases from J; junction bases left unmatched: 7. Germline values: CDR1 SGDLS, CDR2 YYNGEE. The CDR3 region is CASSAEPGQGYEQYF. DNA of the CDR3: TGTGCCAGCAGCGCCGAACCGGGACAGGGCTACGAGCAGTACTTC.

The gene calls are TRBV5-1 and TRBJ2-1; perhaps TRBD2 as D (6 bases). V was cut by 4 bases and J by 3 bases, with 14 bases left in between. This CDR3 has 15 amino acids. The germline V gene has CDR1 SGHRS and CDR2 YFSETQ. CDR3 region: CASSSLAEHYNEQFF. The CDR3 DNA reads TGCGCCAGCAGCAGCTTAGCGGAACACTACAATGAGCAGTTCTTC. Full variable domain (outside the CDR3, taken from reference TRBV5-1 and TRBJ2-1): KAGVTQTPRYLIKTRGQQVTLSCSPISGHRSVSWYQQTPGQGLQFLFEYFSETQRNKGNFPGRFSGRQFSNSRSEMNVSTLELGDSALYLCASSSLAEHYNEQFFGPGTRLTVL.

The chain employs TRBV7-9 and TRBJ1-4; 7 bases line up with TRBD1. With V trimmed by 0 bases and J by 0 bases, 10 bases remained unmatched. Germline V gene sequence: CDR1 SEHNR, CDR2 FQNEAQ (reference sequence). The length of the CDR3 is 19 residues. CDR3 nucleotides: TGTGCCAGCAGCTTAGCCGGGACAGACTCCTTTACAACTAATGAAAAACTGTTTTTT. It specifies CASSLAGTDSFTTNEKLFF.

The chain joins TRBV5-1 to TRBJ2-5, with 8 bases fitting TRBD1. The ends lost 3 bases at V and 6 bases at J; junction bases unmatched: 4. There are 13 residues in the CDR3. Germline CDR1 SGHRS, CDR2 YFSETQ. Written as DNA, the CDR3 is TGCGCCAGCAGCTCCGGACAGGGCCAGACCCAGTACTTC. Amino acids: CASSSGQGQTQYF.

Worth noting for this clone: Other DNA sequences within the sample encode an identical CDR3. This rearrangement joins TRBV5-1 to TRBJ1-1; unclear D gene. CDR1 is SGHRS and CDR2 is YFSETQ in the germline V gene. CDR3 size: 16 residues. The V and J ends lost 4 bases and 5 bases respectively, with 21 bases between them. The CDR3 DNA reads as TGCGCCAGCAGCCTAGCGGGCGAATCCTCGGGGACTGAAGCTTTCTTT. This gives the protein CASSLAGESSGTEAFF.

The rearrangement uses TRBV14 and TRBJ2-6; TRBD1 aligns across 7 bases. Trimming removed 0 bases from V and 0 bases from J; junction bases left unmatched: 14. Germline loops: CDR1 SGHDN, CDR2 FVKESK. The CDR3 extends over 21 amino acids. The CDR3 reads CASSQETTTGLWSSGANVLTF. The CDR3 DNA reads as TGTGCCAGCAGCCAAGAAACTACGACAGGGCTGTGGAGCTCTGGGGCCAACGTCCTGACTTTC.

The chain combines TRBV5-1 with TRBJ1-6, with 8 positions matching TRBD1. The germline CDR1 and CDR2 sequences are SGHRS and YFSETQ. With V trimmed by 5 bases and J by 0 bases, 7 bases remained unmatched. The CDR3 is 17 amino acids. The CDR3 spells CASSRQGQSSYNSPLHF. For the CDR3, the DNA is TGCGCCAGCAGTCGACAGGGGCAGAGCTCCTATAATTCACCCCTCCACTTT. The whole variable domain, remainder taken from reference TRBV5-1 and TRBJ1-6, is KAGVTQTPRYLIKTRGQQVTLSCSPISGHRSVSWYQQTPGQGLQFLFEYFSETQRNKGNFPGRFSGRQFSNSRSEMNVSTLELGDSALYLCASSRQGQSSYNSPLHFGNGTRLTVT.